The 28 T cell receptor beta chains below come from one sample, sequenced in a study of monozygotic twins with inflammatory bowel disease. TCRdb re-called the 5' RACE reads and catalogs CDR3 proteins one per entry, DNA excluded. The listing records 300,000 to 350,000 distinct CDR3 sequences. The specimen was blood. All receptors come from a human donor with ulcerative colitis or Crohn's disease, or a healthy co-twin of an affected twin (not recorded which).

The chain is built from TRBV5-3 and TRBJ2-7; no DNA is available, so the TRBD1 call from TCRdb remains unchecked. TRBV5-3 has ORF status, its function being uncertain. The CDR3 totals 12 residues. The chain's CDR3 is CARSLIPLGPDF.

The chain links TRBV5-4 to TRBJ1-1; the TCRdb D gene call, TRBD1, has no DNA to confirm it. The CDR3 sequence is 17 residues long. The germline V gene encodes CDR1 SGHNT and CDR2 YYREEE (reference sequence). The CDR3 reads CASSGIGRDRTTTEAFF.

The V call is TRBV10-3, the J call TRBJ2-2; without DNA, the TCRdb call of TRBD2 cannot be checked. CDR3 length equals 16 residues. Germline V gene sequence: CDR1 ENHRY, CDR2 SYGVKD. CDR3 loop: CAISAALAGGTGELFF.

The chain uses TRBV19 and TRBJ2-5; TCRdb names TRBD2, which stays unverified in the absence of DNA. The CDR3 runs to 12 residues. Germline CDR1 is LNHDA and CDR2 is SQIVND (reference sequence). The CDR3 sequence: CASSASQETQYF.

The chain couples TRBV20-1 to TRBJ1-1; TCRdb returns TRBD1, unconfirmable since there is no DNA. CDR1 DFQATT and CDR2 SNEGSKA come from the germline V gene (reference sequence). CDR3 length: 14 residues. The CDR3: CSGPTGGMNTEAFF.

The chain has TRBV18 and TRBJ2-7; TCRdb indicates TRBD1, and absent DNA this call remains unverified. The CDR3 is made up of 14 amino acids. Per the germline V gene, CDR1 is KGHSH and CDR2 is LQKENI. CDR3 protein: CASSPGAGIYEQYF.

CDR3 sequence reads: CASSLEGHRRETQYF. The chain employs TRBV28 and TRBJ2-5; as DNA is missing, the TRBD1 call by TCRdb cannot be tested. Germline V CDR1 and CDR2: MDHEN, SYDVKM. This CDR3 comprises 15 residues.

The CDR3: CASSTTRQGRGKNIQYF. This chain uses TRBV5-1 with TRBJ2-4; TCRdb lists TRBD1, though no DNA is available to test this call. This CDR3 is 17 amino acids long. Germline V gene lookup returns CDR1 SGHRS and CDR2 YFSETQ.

The chain combines TRBV7-6 with TRBJ2-1; the TCRdb D gene call, TRBD2, has no DNA to confirm it. The length of the CDR3 is 18 residues. The germline gives CDR1 SGHVS, CDR2 FNYEAQ. This CDR3 reads CASSLQSGGPVSYNEQFF.

CDR3 sequence reads: CASSQASLGGVDEQYF. This chain joins TRBV4-2 and TRBJ2-7; as DNA is missing, the TRBD2 call by TCRdb cannot be tested. There are 16 residues in the CDR3. CDR1 and CDR2 (germline): LGHNA, YNFKEQ.

The chain combines TRBV5-1 with TRBJ2-5; TCRdb's D gene call, TRBD2, goes unchecked for lack of DNA. The CDR3 loop spans 18 amino acids. Germline CDR1 and CDR2: SGHRS and YFSETQ. CDR3 sequence reads: CASSQPLTGTSGQETQYF.

The chain has TRBV23-1 and TRBJ2-5; as DNA is missing, the TRBD2 call by TCRdb cannot be tested. TRBV23-1 is treated as an ORF (open reading frame) with a function not yet certain. The CDR3 runs to 15 residues. CDR3 loop: CASSCTSGSSETQYF.

The gene calls are TRBV7-9 and TRBJ1-1; the TRBD1 assignment by TCRdb is unverifiable without DNA. Germline CDR1 is SEHNR and CDR2 is FQNEAQ (reference sequence). The CDR3 has 17 residues. The CDR3 is CASSPLGTGLTNTEAFF.

CDR3 amino acids: CASSEGGQMRDTQYF. The rearrangement links TRBV2 to TRBJ2-3; TCRdb's D call of TRBD1 is untestable without DNA. The germline gives CDR1 SNHLY, CDR2 FYNNEI. This CDR3 is 15 amino acids long.

This chain links TRBV5-1 with TRBJ2-5. CDR1 and CDR2 from the germline V gene are SGHRS and YFSETQ. The CDR3 length is 14 residues. The CDR3 region is CASSFTSLQETQYF.

The gene calls are TRBV27 and TRBJ2-7; TCRdb picks TRBD1, but there is no DNA to check that call. The CDR3 totals 16 residues. Germline V gives CDR1 MNHEY, CDR2 SMNVEV (reference sequence). This CDR3 is CASSLGPGGLFYEQYF.

The chain is built from TRBV28 and TRBJ2-7. This CDR3 contains 14 residues. The germline gives CDR1 MDHEN, CDR2 SYDVKM. The CDR3 is CASSSYVGGYEQYF.

The chain carries TRBV6-1 and TRBJ2-7; checking the TCRdb D call of TRBD2 is not possible without DNA. CDR1 MNHNS and CDR2 SASEGT come from the germline V gene. The CDR3 length is 14 residues. CDR3 amino acids: CASRTSGNPHEQYF.

The chain links TRBV28 to TRBJ1-1. The CDR3 length is 13 residues. The V gene's germline CDR1 is MDHEN and CDR2 SYDVKM. The CDR3 loop reads CASSYGRGTEAFF. Looking up the rest from reference TRBV28 and TRBJ1-1 gives the full variable domain: DVKVTQSSRYLVKRTGEKVFLECVQDMDHENMFWYRQDPGLGLRLIYFSYDVKMKEKGDIPEGYSVSREKKERFSLILESASTNQTSMYLCASSYGRGTEAFFGQGTRLTVV.

The chain carries TRBV18 and TRBJ1-2; TCRdb picks TRBD1, but there is no DNA to check that call. The CDR3 runs to 17 residues. Germline V CDR1 and CDR2: KGHSH, LQKENI. The CDR3 protein is CASSLRQEPDDNYGYTF.

The chain recombines TRBV4-3 with TRBJ2-7; TCRdb's D call, TRBD1, is unchecked because there is no DNA. The CDR3 is made up of 16 amino acids. In germline, CDR1 is LGHNA, CDR2 YSLEER. The CDR3 sequence is CASSQDLGGEGYEQYF.

This chain connects TRBV6-1 to TRBJ1-6; TCRdb gives TRBD1 as the D gene, but with no DNA this cannot be confirmed. The CDR3 consists of 14 residues. Germline V lookup: CDR1 MNHNS, CDR2 SASEGT. The CDR3 region is CASSPGPSNSPLHF.

The chain couples TRBV20-1 to TRBJ2-7; TCRdb's D call, TRBD1, is unchecked because there is no DNA. The CDR3 contains 14 residues. CDR1 is DFQATT, CDR2 SNEGSKA, per germline (reference sequence). CDR3 residues: CSASDSQTVYEQYF.

The V and J genes are TRBV20-1 and TRBJ1-6; the D call from TCRdb, TRBD1, cannot be confirmed without DNA. The CDR3 sequence is 13 residues long. Germline V gene lookup returns CDR1 DFQATT and CDR2 SNEGSKA (reference sequence). CDR3 amino acids: CGLRRQGNSPLHF.

The chain is built from TRBV7-2 and TRBJ2-2; TCRdb designates TRBD2, a call that cannot be tested without DNA. Germline CDR1 is SGHTA and CDR2 is FQGNSA. This CDR3 comprises 16 residues. CDR3 protein: CASSFSRGGNTGELFF.

The V and J genes are TRBV19 and TRBJ2-7; TCRdb designates TRBD1, a call that cannot be tested without DNA. Germline CDR1 reads LNHDA; CDR2 reads SQIVND (reference sequence). The CDR3 extends over 12 amino acids. The CDR3 sequence: CASSTQGFEQYF.

This chain uses TRBV12-3 or TRBV12-4 with TRBJ2-5; with no DNA, the TCRdb D assignment of TRBD1 cannot be verified. This CDR3 contains 14 residues. The CDR3 loop reads CASSLHGGGETQYF.

The V gene is TRBV6-6, the J gene TRBJ2-7; the TCRdb D gene call, TRBD1, has no DNA to confirm it. CDR1 is MNHNY and CDR2 is SVGAGI in the germline V gene (reference sequence). There are 13 residues in the CDR3. CDR3: CANSVGDSREQYF.